The clone carrying this TCR beta chain was counted ten times or more. Unique molecular identifiers were used to barcode this TCRbeta library. MiXCR was run by TCRdb on the PCR reads, yielding one entry per CDR3 protein. The table shows 40,000 to 60,000 distinct CDR3 sequences, with roughly 8.7% occurring only once. V lost 4 bases, J lost 10 bases, and 19 bases stayed unmatched. The CDR3 has 17 residues. CDR1 and CDR2 from the germline V gene are SGHRS and YFSETQ. This sample was taken from a study of T-cell reconstitution after alpha-beta-depleted transplantation in children. The specimen was PBMCs, mostly from graft donor cells, collected 60 days after TCRalphabeta/CD19-depleted stem cell transplant. This chain joins TRBV5-1 and TRBJ2-7, with 11 nucleotides matching TRBD1. The clonotype was recovered from a male patient aged 2-15 years who had a stem cell transplant for chronic granulomatous disease, so the T cells may come from the graft donor. CDR3: CASSRTGGAYDALSQYF. The DNA of the CDR3 is TGCGCCAGCAGCCGGACAGGGGGCGCGTACGACGCTTTGAGCCAGTACTTC. The full variable domain, in which reference TRBV5-1 and TRBJ2-7 provide the parts outside the CDR3, is KAGVTQTPRYLIKTRGQQVTLSCSPISGHRSVSWYQQTPGQGLQFLFEYFSETQRNKGNFPGRFSGRQFSNSRSEMNVSTLELGDSALYLCASSRTGGAYDALSQYFGPGTRLTVT.